This TCR beta chain was sequenced during a study of blood T cell repertoires in COVID-19. Study information: Sites across the United States, Italy and Spain contributed samples from acute and convalescent COVID-19. Sample material is recorded as cDNA or gDNA derived from T cells, B-cell-depleted T cells, or PBMCs.

CDR3 length: 13 amino acids. Trimming pared 1 base from V and 5 bases from J, leaving 8 bases between. The V gene's germline CDR1 is SEHNR and CDR2 FQNEAQ (reference sequence). In the authors' workflow: Reference gene primer amplification in the assay estimated nucleated cell counts. Repertoires were generated with immunoSEQ multiplex PCR, while TCRdb's copy carries only in-frame clones and drops some. V and J calls and clone size are those listed in that table; D and trimming were worked out from the DNA. This table holds approximately 260,000 clones, around 85% found once. The sequence derives from an elderly woman with acute or convalescent COVID-19. Sequencing input: peripheral blood. The rearrangement uses TRBV7-9 and TRBJ2-5; D is ambiguous. CDR3 in DNA: TGTGCCAGCAGCTTAGGACAATGGGAGACCCAGTACTTC. Amino acid sequence: CASSLGQWETQYF.